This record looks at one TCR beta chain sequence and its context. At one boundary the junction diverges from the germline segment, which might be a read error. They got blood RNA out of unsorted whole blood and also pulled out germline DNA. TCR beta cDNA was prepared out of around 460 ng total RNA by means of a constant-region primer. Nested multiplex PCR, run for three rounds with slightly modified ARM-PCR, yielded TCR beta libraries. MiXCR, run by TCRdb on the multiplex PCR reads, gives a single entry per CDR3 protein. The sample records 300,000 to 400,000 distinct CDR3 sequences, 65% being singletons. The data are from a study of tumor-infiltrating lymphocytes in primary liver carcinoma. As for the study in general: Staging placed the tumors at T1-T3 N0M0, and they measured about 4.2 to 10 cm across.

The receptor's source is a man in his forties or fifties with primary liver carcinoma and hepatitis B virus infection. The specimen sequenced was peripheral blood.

CDR3 sequence: CASSPRTGNYGYTF. The DNA of the CDR3 is TGCGCTAGCAGCCCCCGGACAGGGAACTATGGCTACACCTTC. The genes are TRBV5-1 and TRBJ1-2, with 8 bases lining up with TRBD1. Germline V gene data show CDR1 as SGHRS and CDR2 as YFSETQ. This CDR3 comprises 14 residues.